A single sample gave rise to the 2 T cell receptor beta chains below, sequenced in a study of blood T cells in healthy people across ages. PCR was performed a second time for roughly 6 to 12 cycles using a sample-barcoded 5' primer and a J-beta primer mix. TCRdb reprocessed the 5' RACE reads via MiXCR and lists one record per CDR3 protein. This table has 1.5 million to 2 million distinct CDR3 sequences, 28% appearing once. Material: blood. The receptor set was obtained from a woman aged 25 to 39 in good health.

Notes on this clonotype: The junction and the germline gene differ at one end; a read error may be behind it. This chain connects TRBV12-3 or TRBV12-4 to TRBJ2-2; 9 nucleotides agree with TRBD2. The CDR3 extends over 15 amino acids. For the CDR3, the DNA is TGTGCCAGCAGCAATAGCGGGGGCTACACCGGGGAGCGGTTTTTT. Residues: CASSNSGGYTGERFF.

Comments on this clonotype: A clone one base away is much larger, so this may be a read error. Lacking the conserved final phenylalanine or tryptophan, this CDR3 likely reflects a read error. V usage is TRBV24-1 and J usage is TRBJ2-5; maybe TRBD2 (6 bases). CDR1 is KGHDR, CDR2 SFDVKD, per germline. This CDR3 comprises 14 residues. The V end was cut by 9 bases, the J end by 5 bases, with 18 bases between. The CDR3 protein is CATQGGDGRETQYL. DNA for the CDR3: TGTGCCACCCAAGGAGGGGACGGCCGCGAGACCCAGTACTTA.